The 2 T cell receptor beta chains presented below share a single source sample, sequenced in a study of control samples from healthy donors and cancer patients. Sequencing used immunoSEQ multiplex PCR; TCRdb keeps in-frame clones, though not all of them. Among about 100,000 clones listed, less than 90% were seen once. The source material was blood. The receptor set was obtained from a woman in her 50s in good health.

V gene TRBV5-1 combines with J gene TRBJ2-7; D gene unclear. The CDR3 is 13 residues long. Trimming stripped 0 bases from V and 0 bases from J, with 4 bases between. The germline V gene encodes CDR1 SGHRS and CDR2 YFSETQ. CDR3 DNA: TGCGCCAGCAGCTTGGACCTCTCCTACGAGCAGTACTTC. It yields the protein CASSLDLSYEQYF.

The chain joins TRBV5-6 to TRBJ1-2; unclear D gene. The ends were cut back, 4 bases at V and 8 bases at J, with 12 bases in the middle. The CDR3 covers 12 residues. CDR1 is SGHDT and CDR2 is YYEEEE in the germline V gene. As DNA, the CDR3 is TGTGCCAGCAGCGCCGGACTGGGGGGCTACACCTTC. It translates to CASSAGLGGYTF.